This TCR beta chain was recorded in a study of T cell repertoires in cytomegalovirus infection (dated by TCRdb to between 2017 and 2020). Study-level background: Because public TCR beta signatures pointed to carriage of CMV infection together with the matching HLA type, the HLA type of each donor mattered for the analysis. Results the study describes overall, beyond this receptor: In both this cohort and an independent roughly 360-donor cohort, the cumulative frequency of public TCR beta family members distinguished carriers of CMV infection plus the relevant HLA type. In the ex vivo response, HLA-C-restricted CMV-specific TCR beta clonotypes were dominant, and in two of eight donors the single most frequent clonotype came from this HLA-C-restricted group.

Reading the germline V gene (reference sequence) gives CDR1 SEHNR and CDR2 FQNEAQ. V is clipped by 7 bases and J by 1 base, and the sequence between their germline boundaries is 25 bases long. Measured from the cysteine to the phenylalanine, the CDR3 is 18 residues long. The CDR3 DNA has 54 bases and is translated from base 1. The sequencer listed for this sample is Illumina HiSeq 1500. TCRdb's own reprocessing of the public reads used fastp at Q25 and MiXCR and kept productive beta chains. Under each unique CDR3 protein, matching rows form one entry showing the most common genes and DNA. This sample comprises around 740,000 distinct CDR3 sequences, under 40% of them detected only once. The biggest ten clones account for about 2.8% of the sample. Of note for this clonotype: Its binding antigen is unknown. No per-base quality is available; no much larger clone lies one base away.

Sequenced input: PBMCs. The chain employs TRBV7-9 and TRBJ2-5; perhaps TRBD1 is the D gene, with 5 bases matching. The receptor was derived from a human donor in good health (CMV status not recorded). Some clones in this sample may be carry-over from other donors' samples. The CDR3 amino acid sequence is: CASTLVGQGASLQETQYF. DNA sequence: TGTGCCAGCACCCTTGTGGGGCAAGGGGCCTCCCTCCAAGAGACCCAGTACTTC.